This T cell receptor beta chain is from a study of response to subunit inactivated influenza vaccine. This clonotype was counted ten times or more. The ends were cut back, 3 bases at V and 4 bases at J, with 15 bases in the middle. Germline V gene data show CDR1 as GTSNPN and CDR2 as SVGIG (reference sequence). CDR3 size: 14 residues. TCRdb itself ran the RT-PCR reads through MiXCR, one entry per CDR3 protein. This table has approximately 500,000 distinct CDR3 sequences, roughly 25% appearing once. The sample was also reused in another study, on T cells expressing NK-cell markers. Per that study: What made the TCR beta cDNA was 5'RACE template switching with UMIs. Seven of the eight sequenced donors were HCMV-seropositive; one was seronegative. Dominant NKG2C+ clonotypes were found to form about 1.0-7.0% of CD8+ T cells in more than five donors. Researchers report these clonotypes also headed the CD3+CD56-NKG2C+ fraction in a few donors.

The TCR originated in a man aged 45 to 65 who received an inactivated influenza vaccine. The rearrangement joins TRBV30 to TRBJ1-2; D not resolved. The material sequenced was CD4+ T cells sorted from PBMCs, taken 12 days after vaccination. CDR3 residues: CAWSVPSRVYGYTF. The CDR3 nucleotides read TGTGCCTGGAGCGTTCCCAGCCGGGTCTATGGCTACACCTTC.